The 8 T cell receptor beta chains below come from one sample, sequenced in a study of T cells expressing NK-cell markers. Reanalyzing the 5' RACE reads, TCRdb keeps one entry per CDR3 protein, without DNA. The data include around 140,000 distinct CDR3 sequences; the top ten clones carry roughly 12%. Material: blood T cells: a sorted CD56 or NKG2C T cell subset, CD4+ or CD8+ T cells, or bulk PBMC T cells (not recorded which). These receptors were taken from a man younger than 35 in good health.

The chain carries TRBV29-1 and TRBJ2-1; TCRdb names TRBD2, which stays unverified in the absence of DNA. The CDR3 sequence is 14 residues long. Germline V lookup: CDR1 SQVTM, CDR2 ANQGSEA. CDR3 loop: CSAQEASGDNEQFF.

This chain uses TRBV19 with TRBJ1-5. Germline CDR1 and CDR2: LNHDA and SQIVND (reference sequence). CDR3 length: 14 amino acids. CDR3 protein: CASSTSRGYQPQHF.

The V call is TRBV29-1, the J call TRBJ2-1; the TRBD1 assignment by TCRdb is unverifiable without DNA. This CDR3 comprises 16 residues. Germline CDR1 is SQVTM and CDR2 is ANQGSEA. The CDR3 here is CSALQGISVTVNEQFF.

The chain has TRBV9 and TRBJ2-1; TCRdb designates TRBD1, a call that cannot be tested without DNA. The CDR3 totals 12 residues. The V gene's germline CDR1 is SGDLS and CDR2 YYNGEE. Here the CDR3 reads CASSVSLDEQFF.

The rearrangement uses TRBV2 and TRBJ2-2; TCRdb names TRBD1, which stays unverified in the absence of DNA. Germline V CDR1 and CDR2: SNHLY, FYNNEI. The CDR3 has 16 amino acids. CDR3 loop: CPSSEVPGGNTGELFF.

This rearrangement joins TRBV19 to TRBJ2-1; the TCRdb D gene call, TRBD2, has no DNA to confirm it. The germline V gene has CDR1 LNHDA and CDR2 SQIVND (reference sequence). This CDR3 is 14 amino acids long. The CDR3: CASSYGGIYNEQFF.

The chain couples TRBV10-3 to TRBJ2-5; TCRdb names TRBD2, which stays unverified in the absence of DNA. CDR1 and CDR2 from the germline V gene are ENHRY and SYGVKD. The CDR3 covers 15 residues. The CDR3 reads CADDRKGLRAETQYF.

The chain is built from TRBV5-1 and TRBJ2-2; lacking DNA, the TRBD1 call made by TCRdb goes unchecked. Germline values: CDR1 SGHRS, CDR2 YFSETQ. The CDR3 spans 15 residues. CDR3 sequence reads: CASSPDGMNTGELFF.